The 13 T cell receptor beta chains below come from one sample, sequenced in a study of blood T cell repertoires in COVID-19. Method: immunoSEQ multiplex PCR; TCRdb's copy keeps in-frame clones and lacks some. The table shows 110,000 or so clones, with around 76% occurring only once. The sample comprised peripheral blood. The receptors shown here come from a woman between 65 and 79 years old with acute or convalescent COVID-19.

Turning to this clone: Other DNA sequences from this sample encode an identical CDR3 as well. This chain uses TRBV5-1 with TRBJ1-2; 8 bases are a match to TRBD1. CDR3 length equals 15 residues. CDR1 and CDR2 from the germline V gene are SGHRS and YFSETQ. J was trimmed by 0 bases and V by 4 bases; bases with no gene match: 5. The CDR3 nucleotides are TGCGCCAGCAGCCTAGGGACAGGAGCTAACTATGGCTACACCTTC. It codes for CASSLGTGANYGYTF.

The chain uses TRBV19 and TRBJ1-2; D gene ambiguous. Germline lookup yields CDR1 LNHDA and CDR2 SQIVND (reference sequence). The CDR3 has 11 amino acids. V lost 10 bases and J 10 bases, leaving 16 bases between the germline ends. The CDR3 region is CATGFDVSYTF. Written as DNA, the CDR3 is TGTGCCACCGGGTTCGACGTATCCTACACCTTC.

The rearrangement links TRBV10-2 to TRBJ2-6; TRBD2 matches at 9 bases. J lost 1 base, V lost 2 bases, and 6 bases had no gene match. Germline CDR1 and CDR2: WSHSY and SAAADI. The CDR3 has 18 residues. CDR3 nucleotide sequence: TGCGCCAGCAGTGAGACTAGCGGGTTGTTGTCTGGGGCCAACGTCCTGACTTTC. It is translated as CASSETSGLLSGANVLTF.

The CDR3 DNA follows: TGTGCCTGGACTTATACGAACACCGGGGAGCTGTTTTTT. It is translated as CAWTYTNTGELFF. V usage is TRBV30 and J usage is TRBJ2-2; D is unclear. The V end lost 4 bases, the J end lost 0 bases, and 6 bases lay between the germline ends. CDR3 size: 13 residues. CDR1 is GTSNPN and CDR2 is SVGIG in the germline V gene (reference sequence).

This chain uses TRBV20-1 with TRBJ2-1, with D possibly matching TRBD2 (5 bases). Germline loops: CDR1 DFQATT, CDR2 SNEGSKA (reference sequence). The CDR3 loop spans 11 amino acids. With 5 bases removed from V and 9 bases from J, the gap between germline ends came to 11 bases. The chain's CDR3 is CSADLAREQFF. Here the CDR3 DNA reads TGCAGTGCTGATCTAGCCCGTGAGCAGTTCTTC.

In nucleotides, the CDR3 is TGTGCCAGCCTGGGGCGCCTGGGCACTGAAGCTTTCTTT. Translated: CASLGRLGTEAFF. The rearrangement links TRBV6-5 to TRBJ1-1; tentative D call: TRBD1 (5 bases). The CDR3 consists of 13 residues. Trimming stripped 8 bases from V and 4 bases from J, with 14 bases between. Germline V gene data show CDR1 as MNHEY and CDR2 as SVGAGI.

The V and J genes are TRBV5-1 and TRBJ2-7; 7 positions match TRBD1. CDR1 SGHRS and CDR2 YFSETQ come from the germline V gene. This CDR3 is built from 13 residues. With V trimmed by 5 bases and J by 2 bases, 4 bases remained unmatched. In nucleotides, the CDR3 is TGCGCCAGCAGGACGGGACAGACCTACGAGCAGTACTTC. Amino acid sequence: CASRTGQTYEQYF.

The rearrangement joins TRBV18 to TRBJ2-1; TRBD1 matches 10 bases. Germline CDR1 is KGHSH and CDR2 is LQKENI. The V segment lost 5 bases and the J segment 6 bases; nucleotides outside the gene matches: 7. The CDR3 sequence is 15 residues long. The CDR3 region is CASSLDRGLFNEQFF. CDR3 coding DNA: TGTGCCAGCTCATTGGACAGGGGGTTGTTCAATGAGCAGTTCTTC.

The sample holds many counts of this clone. One junction end does not reproduce the germline sequence, and a read error may be involved. The CDR3 region is CASSLPGQRILF. CDR3 DNA sequence: TGTGCCAGTAGCCTCCCTGGACAGAGAATTCTTTTT. V usage is TRBV19 and J usage is TRBJ1-4, with a tentative D call TRBD1 (6 bases). The CDR3 covers 12 residues. CDR1 is LNHDA, CDR2 SQIVND, per germline (reference sequence). The whole variable domain, filled in from reference TRBV19 and TRBJ1-4, reads DGGITQSPKYLFRKEGQNVTLSCEQNLNHDAMYWYRQDPGQGLRLIYYSQIVNDFQKGDIAEGYSVSREKKESFPLTVTSAQKNPTAFYLCASSLPGQRILFGSGTQLSVL.

This clone was seen a handful of times. The gene calls are TRBV10-3 and TRBJ2-3, with D perhaps matching TRBD2 (5 bases). V was pared by 9 bases and J by 4 bases, with 14 bases between. The CDR3 loop spans 13 amino acids. Germline CDR1 reads ENHRY; CDR2 reads SYGVKD. CDR3 nucleotides: TGTGCCATTTCGGGTGGGCGGGCAGATACGCAGTATTTT. Translation gives CAISGGRADTQYF.

This chain links TRBV11-2 with TRBJ1-1; TRBD1 matches 9 bases. J gave up 1 base and V 1 base, and 4 bases lay outside the gene matches. Germline V gene lookup returns CDR1 SGHAT and CDR2 FQNNGV. The CDR3 is 16 residues long. The CDR3 loop is CASSLGTGVKNTEAFF. CDR3 nucleotide sequence: TGTGCCAGCAGCTTAGGGACAGGGGTCAAGAACACTGAAGCTTTCTTT.

V is TRBV6-2 or TRBV6-3 and J is TRBJ2-2; TRBD2 matches 7 bases. Germline values: CDR1 MNHEY, CDR2 SVGEGT. This CDR3 contains 18 residues. V gave up 2 bases and J gave up 4 bases; unmatched junction bases: 13. The CDR3 DNA sequence: TGTGCCAGCAGTTACCCCTCGGGGAGGGGATCGGGCACCGGGGAGCTGTTTTTT. This translates into CASSYPSGRGSGTGELFF.

This chain connects TRBV28 to TRBJ2-7; D possibly corresponds to TRBD1 (6 bases). V lost 6 bases, J lost 0 bases, and 15 bases lay in between. Germline CDR1 is MDHEN and CDR2 is SYDVKM. The CDR3 length is 15 residues. The CDR3 region has the DNA TGTGCCAGCAGGAAGAGTCGACAGGTCTCCTACGAGCAGTACTTC. Protein: CASRKSRQVSYEQYF. Full variable domain (outside the CDR3, taken from reference TRBV28 and TRBJ2-7): DVKVTQSSRYLVKRTGEKVFLECVQDMDHENMFWYRQDPGLGLRLIYFSYDVKMKEKGDIPEGYSVSREKKERFSLILESASTNQTSMYLCASRKSRQVSYEQYFGPGTRLTVT.